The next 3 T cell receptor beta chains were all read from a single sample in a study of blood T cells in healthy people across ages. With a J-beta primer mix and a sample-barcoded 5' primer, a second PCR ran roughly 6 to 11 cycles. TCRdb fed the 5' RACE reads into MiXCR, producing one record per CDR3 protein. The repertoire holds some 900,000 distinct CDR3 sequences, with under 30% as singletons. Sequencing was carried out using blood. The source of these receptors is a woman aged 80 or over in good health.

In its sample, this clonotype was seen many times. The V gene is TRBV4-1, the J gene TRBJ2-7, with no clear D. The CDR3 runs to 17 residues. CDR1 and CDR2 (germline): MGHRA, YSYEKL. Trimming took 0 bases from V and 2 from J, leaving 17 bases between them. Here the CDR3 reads CASSQEARTEGTYEQYF. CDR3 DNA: TGCGCCAGCAGCCAAGAGGCCCGGACGGAAGGAACCTACGAGCAGTACTTC.

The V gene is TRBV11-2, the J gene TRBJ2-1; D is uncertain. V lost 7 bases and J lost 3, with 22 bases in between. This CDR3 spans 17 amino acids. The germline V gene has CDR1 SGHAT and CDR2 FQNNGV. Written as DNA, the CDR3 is TGTGCCAGCAACCCCCTGTCTCCGGCCGGGTTCTACAATGAGCAGTTCTTC. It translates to CASNPLSPAGFYNEQFF.

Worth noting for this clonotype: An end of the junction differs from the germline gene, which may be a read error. This CDR3 reads CSALTGGTGERFF. CDR3 nucleotide sequence: TGCAGTGCGCTAACAGGGGGGACCGGGGAGCGGTTTTTT. The chain combines TRBV20-1 with TRBJ2-2; 8 bases are shared with TRBD1. The CDR3 length is 13 residues. Germline CDR1 reads DFQATT; CDR2 reads SNEGSKA (reference sequence).